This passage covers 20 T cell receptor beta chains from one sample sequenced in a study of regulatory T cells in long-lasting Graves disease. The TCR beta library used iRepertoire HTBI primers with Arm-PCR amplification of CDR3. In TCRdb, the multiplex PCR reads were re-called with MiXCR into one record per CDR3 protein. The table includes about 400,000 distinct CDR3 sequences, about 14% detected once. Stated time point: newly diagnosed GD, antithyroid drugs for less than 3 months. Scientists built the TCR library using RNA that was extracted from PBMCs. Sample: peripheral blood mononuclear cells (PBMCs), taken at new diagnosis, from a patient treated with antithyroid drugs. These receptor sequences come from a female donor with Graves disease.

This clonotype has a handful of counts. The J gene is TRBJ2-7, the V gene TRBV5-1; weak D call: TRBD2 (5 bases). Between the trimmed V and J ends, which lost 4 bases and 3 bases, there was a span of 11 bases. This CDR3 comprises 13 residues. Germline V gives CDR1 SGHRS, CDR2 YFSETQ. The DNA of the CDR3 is TGCGCCAGCAGCCCGGAGGTGAACTACGAGCAGTACTTC. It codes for CASSPEVNYEQYF.

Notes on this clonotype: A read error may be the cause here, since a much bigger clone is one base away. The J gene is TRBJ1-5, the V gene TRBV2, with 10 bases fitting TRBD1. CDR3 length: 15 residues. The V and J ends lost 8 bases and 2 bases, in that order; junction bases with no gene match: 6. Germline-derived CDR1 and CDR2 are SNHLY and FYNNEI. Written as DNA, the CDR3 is TGTGCCAGCGGCAGACAGGGGGCTGGCAATCAGCCCCAGCATTTT. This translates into CASGRQGAGNQPQHF. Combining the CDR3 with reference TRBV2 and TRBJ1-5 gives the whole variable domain EPEVTQTPSHQVTQMGQEVILRCVPISNHLYFYWYRQILGQKVEFLVSFYNNEISEKSEIFDDQFSVERPDGSNFTLKIRSTKLEDSAMYFCASGRQGAGNQPQHFGDGTRLSIL.

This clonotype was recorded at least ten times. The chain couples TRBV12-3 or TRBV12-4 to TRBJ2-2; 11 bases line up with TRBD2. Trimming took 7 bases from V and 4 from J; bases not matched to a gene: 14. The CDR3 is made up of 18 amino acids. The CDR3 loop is CASIPGLAVIGGTGELFF. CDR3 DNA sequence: TGTGCCAGCATTCCGGGACTAGCGGTTATTGGGGGCACCGGGGAGCTGTTTTTT.

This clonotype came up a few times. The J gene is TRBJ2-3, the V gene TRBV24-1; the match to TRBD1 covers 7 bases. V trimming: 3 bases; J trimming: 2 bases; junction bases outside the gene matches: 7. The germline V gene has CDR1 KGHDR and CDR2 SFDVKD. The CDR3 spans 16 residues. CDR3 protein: CATSDTGDYATDTQYF. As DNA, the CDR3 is TGTGCCACCAGTGATACAGGGGATTACGCCACAGATACGCAGTATTTT.

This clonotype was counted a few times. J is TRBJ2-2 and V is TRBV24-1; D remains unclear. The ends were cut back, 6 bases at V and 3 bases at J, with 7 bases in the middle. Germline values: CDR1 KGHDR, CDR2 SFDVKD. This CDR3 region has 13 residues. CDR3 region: CATSFRDTGELFF. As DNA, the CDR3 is TGTGCCACCAGTTTTCGGGACACCGGGGAGCTGTTTTTT.

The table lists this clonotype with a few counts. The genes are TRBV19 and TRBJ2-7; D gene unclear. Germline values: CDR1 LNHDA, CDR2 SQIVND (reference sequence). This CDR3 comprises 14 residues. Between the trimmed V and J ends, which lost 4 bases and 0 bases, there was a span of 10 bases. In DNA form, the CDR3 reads TGTGCCAGTAGTAATGGCCCTACCTCCTACGAGCAGTACTTC. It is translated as CASSNGPTSYEQYF.

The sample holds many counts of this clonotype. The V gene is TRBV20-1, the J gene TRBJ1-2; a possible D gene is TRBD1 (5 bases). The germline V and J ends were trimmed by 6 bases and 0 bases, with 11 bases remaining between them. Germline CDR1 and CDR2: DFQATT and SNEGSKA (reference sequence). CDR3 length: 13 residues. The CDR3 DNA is TGCAGTGCGGACGACAGCACTAACTATGGCTACACCTTC. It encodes CSADDSTNYGYTF.

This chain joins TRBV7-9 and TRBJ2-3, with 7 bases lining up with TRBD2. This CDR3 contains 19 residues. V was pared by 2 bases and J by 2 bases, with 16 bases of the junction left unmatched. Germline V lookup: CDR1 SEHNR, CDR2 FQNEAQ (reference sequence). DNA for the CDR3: TGTGCCAGCAGCTTAAGCCCCGTTAGTAGCGGGCTATCCACAGATACGCAGTATTTT. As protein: CASSLSPVSSGLSTDTQYF.

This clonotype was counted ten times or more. In DNA, the CDR3 is TGTGCCAGCAGGGGGGGTCAGCCCCAGCATTTT. Translation gives CASRGGQPQHF. This chain uses TRBV2 with TRBJ1-5; tentatively, D is TRBD1 (5 bases). The germline gives CDR1 SNHLY, CDR2 FYNNEI. Between the trimmed V and J ends, which lost 6 bases and 6 bases, there was a span of 6 bases. The CDR3 consists of 11 residues.

For the CDR3, the DNA is TGTGCCAGCAGCGCCGGTCTTGGTAGGGGGCTGGGTAACTATGGCTACACCTTC. It codes for CASSAGLGRGLGNYGYTF. The V gene is TRBV9, the J gene TRBJ1-2; 7 bases agree with TRBD1. The CDR3 sequence is 18 residues long. The germline CDR1 and CDR2 sequences are SGDLS and YYNGEE. J lost 1 base, V lost 3 bases, and 15 bases had no gene match.

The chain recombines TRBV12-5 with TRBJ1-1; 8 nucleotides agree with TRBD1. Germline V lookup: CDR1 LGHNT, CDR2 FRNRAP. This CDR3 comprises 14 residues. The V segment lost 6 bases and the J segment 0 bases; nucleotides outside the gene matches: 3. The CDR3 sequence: CASGPDRVNTEAFF. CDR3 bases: TGTGCTAGTGGCCCGGACAGGGTGAACACTGAAGCTTTCTTT.

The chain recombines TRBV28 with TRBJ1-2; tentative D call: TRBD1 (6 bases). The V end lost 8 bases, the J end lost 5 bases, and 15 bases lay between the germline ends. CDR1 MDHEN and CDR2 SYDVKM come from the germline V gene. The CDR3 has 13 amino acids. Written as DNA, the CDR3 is TGTGCCAGCGGAAGGACAGAACAATATGGCTACACCTTC. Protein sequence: CASGRTEQYGYTF.

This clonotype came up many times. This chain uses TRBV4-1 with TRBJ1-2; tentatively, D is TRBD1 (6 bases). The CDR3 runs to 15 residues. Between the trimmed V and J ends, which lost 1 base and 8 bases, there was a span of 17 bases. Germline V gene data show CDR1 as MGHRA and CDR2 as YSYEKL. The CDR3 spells CASSQVRAGAGGYTF. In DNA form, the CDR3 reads TGCGCCAGCAGCCAAGTGCGAGCGGGGGCAGGCGGCTACACCTTC.

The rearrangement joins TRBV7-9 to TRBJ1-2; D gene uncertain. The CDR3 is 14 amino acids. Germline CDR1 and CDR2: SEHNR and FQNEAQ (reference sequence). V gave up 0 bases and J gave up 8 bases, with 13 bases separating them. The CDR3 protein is CASSLAEVRRGYTF. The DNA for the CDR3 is TGTGCCAGCAGCTTAGCGGAGGTACGGAGAGGCTACACCTTC.

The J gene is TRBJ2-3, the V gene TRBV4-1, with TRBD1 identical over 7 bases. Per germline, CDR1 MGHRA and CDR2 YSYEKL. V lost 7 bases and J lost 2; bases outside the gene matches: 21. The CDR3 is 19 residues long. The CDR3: CASTPLSGQEGANTDTQYF. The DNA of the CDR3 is TGCGCCAGCACCCCTCTCTCTGGTCAAGAGGGGGCAAACACAGATACGCAGTATTTT.

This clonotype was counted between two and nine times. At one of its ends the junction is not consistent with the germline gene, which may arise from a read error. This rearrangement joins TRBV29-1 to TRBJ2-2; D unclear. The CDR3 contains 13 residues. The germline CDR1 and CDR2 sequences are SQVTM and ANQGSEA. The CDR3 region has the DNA TGCGGCGTTGAGAGGCTGAATGGAGGGGAGCTGTTTTTT. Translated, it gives CGVERLNGGELFF.

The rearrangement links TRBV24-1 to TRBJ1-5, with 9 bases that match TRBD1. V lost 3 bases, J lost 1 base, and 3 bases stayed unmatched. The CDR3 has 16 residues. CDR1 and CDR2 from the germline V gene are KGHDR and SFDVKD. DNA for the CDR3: TGTGCCACCAGTGATAGACAGGGGGGCAGCAATCAGCCCCAGCATTTT. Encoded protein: CATSDRQGGSNQPQHF.

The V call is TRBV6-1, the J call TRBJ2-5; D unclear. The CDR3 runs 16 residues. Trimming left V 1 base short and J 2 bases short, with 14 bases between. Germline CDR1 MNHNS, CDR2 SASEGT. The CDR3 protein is CASSEGPWALQETQYF. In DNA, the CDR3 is TGTGCCAGCAGTGAAGGTCCGTGGGCACTTCAAGAGACCCAGTACTTC.

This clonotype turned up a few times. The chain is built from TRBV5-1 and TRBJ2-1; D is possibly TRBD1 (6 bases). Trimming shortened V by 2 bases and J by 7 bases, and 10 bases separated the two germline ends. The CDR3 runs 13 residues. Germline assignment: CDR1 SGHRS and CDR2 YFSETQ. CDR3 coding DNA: TGCGCCAGCAGCTTCAGCGACAGGAATGAGCAGTTCTTC. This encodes CASSFSDRNEQFF.

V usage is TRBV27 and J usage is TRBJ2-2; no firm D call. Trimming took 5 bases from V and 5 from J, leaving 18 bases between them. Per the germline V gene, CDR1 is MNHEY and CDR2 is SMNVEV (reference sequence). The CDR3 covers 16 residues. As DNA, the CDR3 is TGTGCCAGCAGTCAGATACTCCTCGTGGGGACCGGGGAGCTGTTTTTT. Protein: CASSQILLVGTGELFF.